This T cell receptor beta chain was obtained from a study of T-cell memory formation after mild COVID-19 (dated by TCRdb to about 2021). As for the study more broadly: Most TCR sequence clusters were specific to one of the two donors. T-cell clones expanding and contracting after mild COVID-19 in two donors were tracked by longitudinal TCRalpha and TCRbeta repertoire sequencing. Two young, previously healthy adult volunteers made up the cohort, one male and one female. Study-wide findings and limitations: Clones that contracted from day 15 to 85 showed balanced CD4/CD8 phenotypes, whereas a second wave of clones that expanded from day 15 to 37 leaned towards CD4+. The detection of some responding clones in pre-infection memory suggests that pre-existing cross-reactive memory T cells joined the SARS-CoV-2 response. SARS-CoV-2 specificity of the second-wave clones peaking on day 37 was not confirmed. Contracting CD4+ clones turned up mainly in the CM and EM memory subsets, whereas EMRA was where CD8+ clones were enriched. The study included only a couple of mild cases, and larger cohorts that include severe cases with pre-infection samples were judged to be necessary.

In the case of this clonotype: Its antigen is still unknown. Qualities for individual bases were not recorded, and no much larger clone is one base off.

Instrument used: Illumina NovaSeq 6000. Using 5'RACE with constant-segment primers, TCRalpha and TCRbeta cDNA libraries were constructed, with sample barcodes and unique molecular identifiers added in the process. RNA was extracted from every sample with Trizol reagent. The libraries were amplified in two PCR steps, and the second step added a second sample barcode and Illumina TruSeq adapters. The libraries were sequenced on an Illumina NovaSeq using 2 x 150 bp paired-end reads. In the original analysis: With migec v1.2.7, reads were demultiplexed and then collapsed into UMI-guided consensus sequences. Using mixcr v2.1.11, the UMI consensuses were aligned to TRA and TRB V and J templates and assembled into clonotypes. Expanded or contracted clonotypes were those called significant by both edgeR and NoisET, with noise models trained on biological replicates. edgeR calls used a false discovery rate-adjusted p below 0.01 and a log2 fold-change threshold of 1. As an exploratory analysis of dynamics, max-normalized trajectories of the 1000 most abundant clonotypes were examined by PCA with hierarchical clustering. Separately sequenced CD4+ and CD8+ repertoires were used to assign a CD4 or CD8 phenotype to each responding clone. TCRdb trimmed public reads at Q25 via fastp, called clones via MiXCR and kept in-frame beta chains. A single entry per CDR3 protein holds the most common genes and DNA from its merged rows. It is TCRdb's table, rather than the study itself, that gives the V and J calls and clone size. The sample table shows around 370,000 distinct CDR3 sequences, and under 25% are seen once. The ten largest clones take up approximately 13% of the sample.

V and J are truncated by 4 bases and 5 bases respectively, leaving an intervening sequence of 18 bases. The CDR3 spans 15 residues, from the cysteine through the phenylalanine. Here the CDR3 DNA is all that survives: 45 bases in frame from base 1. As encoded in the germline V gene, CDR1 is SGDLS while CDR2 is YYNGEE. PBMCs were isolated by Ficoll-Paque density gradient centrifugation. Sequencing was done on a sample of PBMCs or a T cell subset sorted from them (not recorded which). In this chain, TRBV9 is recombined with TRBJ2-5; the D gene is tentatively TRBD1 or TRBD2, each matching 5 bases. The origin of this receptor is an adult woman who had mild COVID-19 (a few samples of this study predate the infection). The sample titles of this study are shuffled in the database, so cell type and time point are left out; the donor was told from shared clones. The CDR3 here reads CASSLREGLGETQYF. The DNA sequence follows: TGTGCCAGCAGCCTCAGAGAGGGGCTCGGGGAGACCCAGTACTTC. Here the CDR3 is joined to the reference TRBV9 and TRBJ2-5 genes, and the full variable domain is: DSGVTQTPKHLITATGQRVTLRCSPRSGDLSVYWYQQSLDQGLQFLIQYYNGEERAKGNILERFSAQQFPDLHSELNLSSLELGDSALYFCASSLREGLGETQYFGPGTRLLVL.